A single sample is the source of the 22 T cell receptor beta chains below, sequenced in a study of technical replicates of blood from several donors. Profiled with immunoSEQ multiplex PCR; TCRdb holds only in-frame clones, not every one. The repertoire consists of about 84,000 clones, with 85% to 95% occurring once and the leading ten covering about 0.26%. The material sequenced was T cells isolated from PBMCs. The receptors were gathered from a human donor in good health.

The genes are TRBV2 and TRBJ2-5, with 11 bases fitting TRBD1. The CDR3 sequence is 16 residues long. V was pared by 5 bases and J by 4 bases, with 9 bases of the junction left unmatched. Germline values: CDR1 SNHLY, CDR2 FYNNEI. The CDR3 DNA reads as TGTGCCAGCAGTACTATCATGGACAGGGGGCCAGAGACCCAGTACTTC. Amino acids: CASSTIMDRGPETQYF.

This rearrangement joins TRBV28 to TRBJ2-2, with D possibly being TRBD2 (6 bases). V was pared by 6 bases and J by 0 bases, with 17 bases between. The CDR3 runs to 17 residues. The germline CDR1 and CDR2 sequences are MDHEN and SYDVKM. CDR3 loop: CASSFHPGTSNTGELFF. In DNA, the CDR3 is TGTGCCAGCAGCTTTCATCCCGGGACTTCGAACACCGGGGAGCTGTTTTTT.

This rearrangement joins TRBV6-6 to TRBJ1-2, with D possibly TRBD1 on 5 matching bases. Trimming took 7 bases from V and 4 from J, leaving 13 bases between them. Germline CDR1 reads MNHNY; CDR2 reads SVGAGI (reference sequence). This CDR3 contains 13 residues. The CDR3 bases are TGTGCCAGCAAAGAAAAGACAGCCTATGGCTACACCTTC. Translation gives CASKEKTAYGYTF.

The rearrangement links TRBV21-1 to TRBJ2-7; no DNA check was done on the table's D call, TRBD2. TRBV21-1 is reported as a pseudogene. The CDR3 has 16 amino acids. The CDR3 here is CASSKAQRTQAYEQYF. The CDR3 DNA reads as TGTGCCAGCAGCAAAGCGCAACGGACTCAAGCCTACGAGCAGTACTTC.

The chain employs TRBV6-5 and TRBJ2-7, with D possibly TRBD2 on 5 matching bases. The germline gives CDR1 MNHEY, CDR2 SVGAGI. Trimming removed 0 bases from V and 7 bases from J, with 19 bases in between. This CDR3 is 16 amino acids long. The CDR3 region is CASSYSRLPSPGEQYF. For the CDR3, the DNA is TGTGCCAGCAGTTACTCGAGGCTTCCTTCGCCGGGGGAGCAGTACTTC.

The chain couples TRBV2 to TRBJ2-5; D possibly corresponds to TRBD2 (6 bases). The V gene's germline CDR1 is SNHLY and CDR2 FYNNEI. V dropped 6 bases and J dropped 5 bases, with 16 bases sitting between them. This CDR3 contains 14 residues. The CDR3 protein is CASRGDSQSETQYF. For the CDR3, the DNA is TGTGCCAGCAGGGGGGACTCCCAGTCGGAGACCCAGTACTTC.

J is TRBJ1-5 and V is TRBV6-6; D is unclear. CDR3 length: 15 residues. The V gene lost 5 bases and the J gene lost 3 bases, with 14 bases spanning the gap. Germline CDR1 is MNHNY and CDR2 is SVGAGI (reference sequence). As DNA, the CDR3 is TGTGCCAGCAGTCGTGAGGCCGGCTCCAATCAGCCCCAGCATTTT. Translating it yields CASSREAGSNQPQHF.

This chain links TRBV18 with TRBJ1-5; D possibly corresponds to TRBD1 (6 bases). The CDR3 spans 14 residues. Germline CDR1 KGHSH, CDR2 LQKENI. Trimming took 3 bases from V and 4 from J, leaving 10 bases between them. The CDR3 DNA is TGTGCCAGCTCACCGGAGGGGGGGAATCAGCCCCAGCATTTT. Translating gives CASSPEGGNQPQHF.

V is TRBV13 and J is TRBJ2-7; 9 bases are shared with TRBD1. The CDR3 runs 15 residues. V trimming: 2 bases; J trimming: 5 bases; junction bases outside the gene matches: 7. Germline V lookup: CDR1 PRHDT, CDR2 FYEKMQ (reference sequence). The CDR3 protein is CASSLWGQGFHEQYF. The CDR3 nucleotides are TGTGCCAGCAGCTTATGGGGACAGGGCTTCCACGAGCAGTACTTC.

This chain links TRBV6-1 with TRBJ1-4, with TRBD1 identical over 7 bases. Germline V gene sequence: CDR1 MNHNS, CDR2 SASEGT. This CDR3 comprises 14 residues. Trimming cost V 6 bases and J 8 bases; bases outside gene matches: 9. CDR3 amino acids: CASRSGAGGEKLFF. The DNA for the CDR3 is TGTGCCAGCAGGAGTGGGGCAGGGGGGGAAAAACTGTTTTTT.

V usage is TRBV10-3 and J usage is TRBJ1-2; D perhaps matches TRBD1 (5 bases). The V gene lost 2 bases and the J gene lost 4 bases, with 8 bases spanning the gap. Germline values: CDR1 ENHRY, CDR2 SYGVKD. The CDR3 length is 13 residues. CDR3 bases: TGTGCCATCAGTGAGGGGGCTGGCTATGGCTACACCTTC. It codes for CAISEGAGYGYTF.

CDR3 DNA sequence: TGTGCCAGCAGCTTGAGGACCCATCACAGGGGACGGGCTGGAAACACCATATATTTT. Translation gives CASSLRTHHRGRAGNTIYF. The V call is TRBV7-6, the J call TRBJ1-3; 7 bases match TRBD1. The CDR3 extends over 19 amino acids. CDR1 and CDR2 from the germline V gene are SGHVS and FNYEAQ. Losses at the gene ends were 3 bases for V and 2 bases for J; bases not matched to a gene: 16.

The CDR3 DNA is TGTGCCAGTAGTGGCGGGACAGCCGGTCAGCCCCAGCATTTT. This gives the protein CASSGGTAGQPQHF. The genes are TRBV19 and TRBJ1-5; 7 bases are a match to TRBD1. The CDR3 runs to 14 residues. Germline CDR1 LNHDA, CDR2 SQIVND (reference sequence). Unmatched junction bases numbered 7, after V lost 5 bases and J lost 6 bases.

This CDR3 reads CASSIDLDPGTEQYF. The CDR3 DNA follows: TGTGCCAGTAGTATAGATCTTGACCCGGGAACGGAGCAGTACTTC. V usage is TRBV19 and J usage is TRBJ2-7, with D tentatively TRBD2 (5 bases). Trimming removed 0 bases at V and 7 bases at J, with 16 bases between. This CDR3 has 15 residues. In germline, CDR1 is LNHDA, CDR2 SQIVND (reference sequence).

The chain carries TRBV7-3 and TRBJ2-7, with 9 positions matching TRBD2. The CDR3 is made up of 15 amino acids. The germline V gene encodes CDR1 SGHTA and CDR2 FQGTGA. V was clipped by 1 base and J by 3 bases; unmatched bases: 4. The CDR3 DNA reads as TGTGCCAGCAGCTTAAGGCGGGGGGGGAACTACGAGCAGTACTTC. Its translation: CASSLRRGGNYEQYF.

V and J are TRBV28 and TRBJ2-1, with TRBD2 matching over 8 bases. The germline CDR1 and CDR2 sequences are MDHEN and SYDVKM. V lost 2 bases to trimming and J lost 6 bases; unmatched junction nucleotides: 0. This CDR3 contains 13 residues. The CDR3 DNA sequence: TGTGCCAGCAGTTTAGGACTAGCCAATGAGCAGTTCTTC. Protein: CASSLGLANEQFF.

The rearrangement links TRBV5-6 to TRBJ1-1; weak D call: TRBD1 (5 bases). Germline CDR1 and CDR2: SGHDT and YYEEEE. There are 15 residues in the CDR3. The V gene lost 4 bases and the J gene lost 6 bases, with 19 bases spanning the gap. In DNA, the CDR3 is TGTGCCAGCAGCATTTACAGGCCGGGACTATCTGAAGCTTTCTTT. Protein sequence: CASSIYRPGLSEAFF.

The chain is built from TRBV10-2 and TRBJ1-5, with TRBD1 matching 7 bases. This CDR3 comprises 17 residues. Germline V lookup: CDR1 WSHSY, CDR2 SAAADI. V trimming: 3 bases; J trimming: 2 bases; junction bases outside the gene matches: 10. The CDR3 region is CASSDARGTARNQPQHF. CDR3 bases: TGCGCCAGCAGTGACGCCCGCGGGACAGCACGCAATCAGCCCCAGCATTTT.

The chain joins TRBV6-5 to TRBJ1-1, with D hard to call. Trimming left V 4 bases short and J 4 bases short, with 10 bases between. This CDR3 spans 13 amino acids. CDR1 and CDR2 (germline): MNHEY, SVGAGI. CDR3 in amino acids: CASSLGEGTEAFF. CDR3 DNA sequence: TGTGCCAGCAGTTTAGGTGAGGGCACTGAAGCTTTCTTT.

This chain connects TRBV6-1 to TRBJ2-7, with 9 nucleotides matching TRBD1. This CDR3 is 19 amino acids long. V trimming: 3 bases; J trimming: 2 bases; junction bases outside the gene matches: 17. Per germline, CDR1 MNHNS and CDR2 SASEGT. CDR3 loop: CASSDWLSHRGRDPYEQYF. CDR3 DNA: TGTGCCAGCAGTGATTGGCTAAGCCACAGGGGGCGTGATCCCTACGAGCAGTACTTC.

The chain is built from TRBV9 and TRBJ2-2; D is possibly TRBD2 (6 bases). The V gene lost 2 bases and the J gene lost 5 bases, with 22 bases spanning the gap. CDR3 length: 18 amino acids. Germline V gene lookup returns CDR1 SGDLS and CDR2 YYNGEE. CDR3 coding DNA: TGTGCCAGCAGCGTTCATGCCTCGGCTGGGGCGGGGACCGGGGAGCTGTTTTTT. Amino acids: CASSVHASAGAGTGELFF.

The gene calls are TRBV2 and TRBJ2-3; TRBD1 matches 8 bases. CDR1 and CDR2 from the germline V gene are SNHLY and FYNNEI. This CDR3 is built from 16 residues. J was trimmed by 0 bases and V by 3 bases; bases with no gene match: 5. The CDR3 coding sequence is TGTGCCAGCAGTGAGGGGACAGGTAGTAGCACAGATACGCAGTATTTT. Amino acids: CASSEGTGSSTDTQYF.